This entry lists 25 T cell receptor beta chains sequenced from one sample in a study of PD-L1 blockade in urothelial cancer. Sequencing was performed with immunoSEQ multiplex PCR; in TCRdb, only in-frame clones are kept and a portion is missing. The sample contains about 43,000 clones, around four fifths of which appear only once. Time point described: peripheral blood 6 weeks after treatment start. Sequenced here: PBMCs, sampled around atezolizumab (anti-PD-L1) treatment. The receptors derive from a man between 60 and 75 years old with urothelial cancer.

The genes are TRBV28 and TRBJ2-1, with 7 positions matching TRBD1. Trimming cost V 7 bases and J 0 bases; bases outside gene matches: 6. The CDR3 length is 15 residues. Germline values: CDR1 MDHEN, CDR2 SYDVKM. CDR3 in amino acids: CASTLEGASYNEQFF. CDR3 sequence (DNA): TGTGCCAGCACCCTAGAGGGGGCCTCCTACAATGAGCAGTTCTTC. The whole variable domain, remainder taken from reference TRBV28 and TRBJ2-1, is DVKVTQSSRYLVKRTGEKVFLECVQDMDHENMFWYRQDPGLGLRLIYFSYDVKMKEKGDIPEGYSVSREKKERFSLILESASTNQTSMYLCASTLEGASYNEQFFGPGTRLTVL.

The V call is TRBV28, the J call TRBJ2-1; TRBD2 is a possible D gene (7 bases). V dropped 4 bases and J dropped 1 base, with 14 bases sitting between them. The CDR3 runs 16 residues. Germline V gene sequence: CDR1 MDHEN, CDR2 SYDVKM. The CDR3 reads CASSSPGGDSYNEQFF. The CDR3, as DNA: TGTGCCAGCAGTTCCCCGGGGGGCGATTCCTACAATGAGCAGTTCTTC. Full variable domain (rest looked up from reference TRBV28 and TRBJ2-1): DVKVTQSSRYLVKRTGEKVFLECVQDMDHENMFWYRQDPGLGLRLIYFSYDVKMKEKGDIPEGYSVSREKKERFSLILESASTNQTSMYLCASSSPGGDSYNEQFFGPGTRLTVL.

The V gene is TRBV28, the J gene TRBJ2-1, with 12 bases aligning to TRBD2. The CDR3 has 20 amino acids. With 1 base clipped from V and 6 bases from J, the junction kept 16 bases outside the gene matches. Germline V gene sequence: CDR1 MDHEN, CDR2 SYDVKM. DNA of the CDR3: TGTGCCAGCAGTTTATTCAAGATCATCCCCTCTAGCGGGGGGGCCAATGAGCAGTTCTTC. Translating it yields CASSLFKIIPSSGGANEQFF. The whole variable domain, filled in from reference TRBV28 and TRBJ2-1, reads DVKVTQSSRYLVKRTGEKVFLECVQDMDHENMFWYRQDPGLGLRLIYFSYDVKMKEKGDIPEGYSVSREKKERFSLILESASTNQTSMYLCASSLFKIIPSSGGANEQFFGPGTRLTVL.

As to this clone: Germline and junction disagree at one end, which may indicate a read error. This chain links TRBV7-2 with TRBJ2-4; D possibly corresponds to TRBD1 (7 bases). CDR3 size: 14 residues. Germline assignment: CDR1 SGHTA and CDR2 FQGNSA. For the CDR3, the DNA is TGTGCCAGCAGCTTAACCGCGGCGGGAAGGGGGCAACACTTC. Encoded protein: CASSLTAAGRGQHF.

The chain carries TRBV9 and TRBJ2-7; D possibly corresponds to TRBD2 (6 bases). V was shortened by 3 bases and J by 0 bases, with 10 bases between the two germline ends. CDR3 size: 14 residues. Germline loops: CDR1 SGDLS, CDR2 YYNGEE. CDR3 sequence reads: CASSERGSSYEQYF. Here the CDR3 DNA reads TGTGCCAGCAGCGAACGGGGGAGCTCCTACGAGCAGTACTTC.

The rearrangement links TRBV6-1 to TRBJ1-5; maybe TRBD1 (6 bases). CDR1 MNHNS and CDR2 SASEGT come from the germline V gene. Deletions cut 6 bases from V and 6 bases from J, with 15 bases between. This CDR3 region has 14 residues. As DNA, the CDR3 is TGTGCCAGCAGCTCAGGGGTGAACAGTCAGCCCCAGCATTTT. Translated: CASSSGVNSQPQHF.

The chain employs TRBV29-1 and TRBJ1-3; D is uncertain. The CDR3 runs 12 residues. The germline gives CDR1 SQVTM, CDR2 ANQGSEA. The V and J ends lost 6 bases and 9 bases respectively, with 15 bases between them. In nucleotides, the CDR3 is TGCAGCGTAGAGGGATCGGCGGGCACCATATATTTT. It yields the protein CSVEGSAGTIYF.

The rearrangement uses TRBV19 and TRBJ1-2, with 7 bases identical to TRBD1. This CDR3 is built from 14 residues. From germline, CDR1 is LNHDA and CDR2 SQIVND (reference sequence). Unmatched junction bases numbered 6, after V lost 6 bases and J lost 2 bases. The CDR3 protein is CASRIGTENYGYTF. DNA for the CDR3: TGTGCCAGTAGAATCGGGACAGAAAACTATGGCTACACCTTC.

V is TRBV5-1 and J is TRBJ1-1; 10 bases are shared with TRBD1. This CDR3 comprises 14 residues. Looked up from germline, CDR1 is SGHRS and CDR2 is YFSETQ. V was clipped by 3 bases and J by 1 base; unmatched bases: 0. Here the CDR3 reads CASSWDRGNTEAFF. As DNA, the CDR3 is TGCGCCAGCAGCTGGGACAGGGGGAACACTGAAGCTTTCTTT.

Here the CDR3 reads CASSQVPTSGYEQYF. In nucleotides, the CDR3 is TGTGCCAGCAGCCAAGTCCCGACTAGCGGCTACGAGCAGTACTTC. This chain links TRBV4-2 with TRBJ2-7, with 9 bases matching TRBD2. The CDR3 extends over 15 amino acids. Germline lookup yields CDR1 LGHNA and CDR2 YNFKEQ. V lost 1 base to trimming and J lost 3 bases; unmatched junction nucleotides: 4.

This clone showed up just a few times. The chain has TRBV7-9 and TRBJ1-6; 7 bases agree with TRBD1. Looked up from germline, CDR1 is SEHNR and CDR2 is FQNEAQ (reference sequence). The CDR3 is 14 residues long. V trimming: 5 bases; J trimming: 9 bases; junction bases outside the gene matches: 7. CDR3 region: CASSGGDRVSPLHF. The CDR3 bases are TGTGCCAGCAGCGGCGGAGACAGGGTTTCACCCCTCCACTTT. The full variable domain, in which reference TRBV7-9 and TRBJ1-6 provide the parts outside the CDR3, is DTGVSQNPRHKITKRGQNVTFRCDPISEHNRLYWYRQTLGQGPEFLTYFQNEAQLEKSRLLSDRFSAERPKGSFSTLEIQRTEQGDSAMYLCASSGGDRVSPLHFGNGTRLTVT.

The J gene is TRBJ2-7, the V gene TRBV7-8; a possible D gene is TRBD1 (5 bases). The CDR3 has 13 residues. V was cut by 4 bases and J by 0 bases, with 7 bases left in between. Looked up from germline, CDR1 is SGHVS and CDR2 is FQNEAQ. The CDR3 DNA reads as TGTGCCAGCAGCTACAGGAGCTCCTACGAGCAGTACTTC. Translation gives CASSYRSSYEQYF.

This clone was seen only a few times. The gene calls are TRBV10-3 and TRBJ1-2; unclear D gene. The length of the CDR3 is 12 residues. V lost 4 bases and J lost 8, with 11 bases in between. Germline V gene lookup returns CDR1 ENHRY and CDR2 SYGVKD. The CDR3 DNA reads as TGTGCCATCAGTGTAACCCCTGGCGGCTACACCTTC. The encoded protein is CAISVTPGGYTF.

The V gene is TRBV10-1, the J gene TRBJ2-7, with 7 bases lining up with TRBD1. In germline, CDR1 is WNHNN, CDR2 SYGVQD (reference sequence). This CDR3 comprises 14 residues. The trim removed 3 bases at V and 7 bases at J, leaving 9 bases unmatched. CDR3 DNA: TGCGCCAGCAGTGAAGGACAGGCCCTGGGGGAGCAGTACTTC. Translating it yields CASSEGQALGEQYF.

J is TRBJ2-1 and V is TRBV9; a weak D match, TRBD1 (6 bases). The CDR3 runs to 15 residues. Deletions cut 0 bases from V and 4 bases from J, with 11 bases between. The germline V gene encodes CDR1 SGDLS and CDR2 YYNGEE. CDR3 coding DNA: TGTGCCAGCAGCGTAGAACAGGGTGGATACAATGAGCAGTTCTTC. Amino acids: CASSVEQGGYNEQFF.

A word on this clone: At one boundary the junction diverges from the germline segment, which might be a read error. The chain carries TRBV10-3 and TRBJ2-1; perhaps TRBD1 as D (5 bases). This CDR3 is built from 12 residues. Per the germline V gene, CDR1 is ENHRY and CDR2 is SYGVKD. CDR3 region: CAISESEQRRVF. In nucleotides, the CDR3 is TGTGCCATCAGTGAGTCGGAACAGCGCAGGGTCTTC.

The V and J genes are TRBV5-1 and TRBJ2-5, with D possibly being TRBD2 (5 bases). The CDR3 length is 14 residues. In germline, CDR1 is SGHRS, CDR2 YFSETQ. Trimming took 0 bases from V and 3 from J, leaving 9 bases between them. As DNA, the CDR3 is TGCGCCAGCAGCTTGGCCGGGGTTGAAGAGACCCAGTACTTC. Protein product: CASSLAGVEETQYF.

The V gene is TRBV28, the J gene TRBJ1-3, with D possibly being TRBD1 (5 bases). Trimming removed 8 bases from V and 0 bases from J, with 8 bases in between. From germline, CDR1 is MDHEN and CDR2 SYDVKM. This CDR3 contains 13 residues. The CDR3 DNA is TGTGCCAGCGTAGACAGCTCTGGAAACACCATATATTTT. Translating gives CASVDSSGNTIYF. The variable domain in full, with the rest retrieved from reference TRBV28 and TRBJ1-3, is DVKVTQSSRYLVKRTGEKVFLECVQDMDHENMFWYRQDPGLGLRLIYFSYDVKMKEKGDIPEGYSVSREKKERFSLILESASTNQTSMYLCASVDSSGNTIYFGEGSWLTVV.

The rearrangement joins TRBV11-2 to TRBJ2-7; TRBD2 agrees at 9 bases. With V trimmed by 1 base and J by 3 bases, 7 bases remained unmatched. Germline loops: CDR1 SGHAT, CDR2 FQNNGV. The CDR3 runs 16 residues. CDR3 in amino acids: CASSLASGGLYYEQYF. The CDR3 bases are TGTGCCAGCAGCTTAGCGAGCGGGGGGCTATACTACGAGCAGTACTTC.

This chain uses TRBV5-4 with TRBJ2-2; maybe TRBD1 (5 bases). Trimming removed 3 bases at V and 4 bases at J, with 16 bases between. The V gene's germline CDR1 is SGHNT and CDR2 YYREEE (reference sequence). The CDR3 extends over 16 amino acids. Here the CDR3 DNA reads TGTGCCAGCAGCTCCCCGCAGGGAAGGAGCACCGGGGAGCTGTTTTTT. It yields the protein CASSSPQGRSTGELFF.

CDR3 nucleotide sequence: TGTGCCAGCAGCCGAGTAGGGACTAGCGGGGGATACAATGAGCAGTTCTTC. It codes for CASSRVGTSGGYNEQFF. The chain uses TRBV7-3 and TRBJ2-1, with 14 bases identical to TRBD2. The CDR3 is made up of 17 amino acids. J gave up 4 bases and V 5 bases, and 7 bases lay outside the gene matches. CDR1 and CDR2 from the germline V gene are SGHTA and FQGTGA.

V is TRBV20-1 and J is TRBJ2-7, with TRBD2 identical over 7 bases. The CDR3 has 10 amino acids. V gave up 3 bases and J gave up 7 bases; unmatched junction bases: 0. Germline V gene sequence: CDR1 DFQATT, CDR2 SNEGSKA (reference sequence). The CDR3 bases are TGCAGTGCTAGCGGGGGGGAGCAGTACTTC. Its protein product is CSASGGEQYF.

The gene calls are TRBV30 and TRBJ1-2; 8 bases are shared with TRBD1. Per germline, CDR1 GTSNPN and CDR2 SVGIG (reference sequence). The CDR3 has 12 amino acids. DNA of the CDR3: TGTGCACGAGCGGACAGGGACTATGGCTACACCTTC. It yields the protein CARADRDYGYTF.

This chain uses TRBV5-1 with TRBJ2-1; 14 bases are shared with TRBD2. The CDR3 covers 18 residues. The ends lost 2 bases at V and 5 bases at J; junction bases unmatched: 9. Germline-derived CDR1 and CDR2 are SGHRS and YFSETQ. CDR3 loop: CASSLPPGLAGAHNEQFF. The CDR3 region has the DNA TGCGCCAGCAGCTTACCCCCGGGACTAGCGGGGGCCCACAATGAGCAGTTCTTC.

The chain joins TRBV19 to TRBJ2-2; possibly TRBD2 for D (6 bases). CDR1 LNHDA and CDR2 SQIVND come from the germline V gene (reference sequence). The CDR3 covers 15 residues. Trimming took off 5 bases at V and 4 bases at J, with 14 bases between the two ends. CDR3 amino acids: CASSAPGVVTGELFF. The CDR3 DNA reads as TGTGCCAGTAGTGCCCCGGGAGTGGTCACCGGGGAGCTGTTTTTT.